This T cell receptor beta chain was identified during a study of blood T cell repertoires in COVID-19. Profiled with immunoSEQ multiplex PCR; TCRdb holds only in-frame clones, not every one. The data show some 60,000 clones, roughly nine tenths seen once. Trimming cost V 6 bases and J 7 bases; bases outside gene matches: 5. The CDR3 contains 13 residues. Germline CDR1 and CDR2: MGHDK and SYGVNS. The rearrangement uses TRBV25-1 and TRBJ2-1; 8 bases fit TRBD1. Sequencing was carried out using peripheral blood. This sequence originates from a man aged 55 to 69 with acute or convalescent COVID-19. CDR3 amino acids: CASSRTGWNEQFF. The DNA of the CDR3 is TGTGCCAGCAGCAGGACAGGGTGGAATGAGCAGTTCTTC.